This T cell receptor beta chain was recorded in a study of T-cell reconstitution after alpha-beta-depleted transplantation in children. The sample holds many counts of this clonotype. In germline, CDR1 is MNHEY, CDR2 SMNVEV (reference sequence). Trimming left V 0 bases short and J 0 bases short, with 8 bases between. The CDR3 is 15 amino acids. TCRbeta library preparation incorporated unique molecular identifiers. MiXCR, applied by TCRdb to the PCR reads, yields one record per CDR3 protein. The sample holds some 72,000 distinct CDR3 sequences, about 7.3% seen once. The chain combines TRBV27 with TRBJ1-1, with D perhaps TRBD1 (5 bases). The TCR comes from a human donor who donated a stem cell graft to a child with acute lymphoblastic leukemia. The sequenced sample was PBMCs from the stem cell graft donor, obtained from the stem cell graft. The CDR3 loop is CASSLSYRLNTEAFF. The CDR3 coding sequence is TGTGCCAGCAGTTTATCGTACAGGTTGAACACTGAAGCTTTCTTT.